These 11 T cell receptor beta chains originate from one sample sequenced in a study of blood T cell repertoires in COVID-19. Repertoires were generated with immunoSEQ multiplex PCR, while TCRdb's copy carries only in-frame clones and drops some. The sample has over 150,000 clones; approximately 88% are singletons. The material sequenced was peripheral blood. The receptor source for this set is an older woman who had recovered from COVID-19.

The chain links TRBV24-1 to TRBJ1-5; 7 nucleotides line up with TRBD1. Trimming took 3 bases from V and 4 from J; bases not matched to a gene: 5. The CDR3 is 15 amino acids. Germline CDR1 and CDR2: KGHDR and SFDVKD. CDR3 coding DNA: TGTGCCACCAGTGATCAGACAGGGAATAATCAGCCCCAGCATTTT. It is translated as CATSDQTGNNQPQHF.

This chain uses TRBV19 with TRBJ1-3; tentative D call: TRBD1 (6 bases). Germline loops: CDR1 LNHDA, CDR2 SQIVND (reference sequence). V lost 5 bases and J lost 2, with 13 bases in between. The CDR3 spans 15 residues. The CDR3 sequence is CASSLGRGAGNTIYF. CDR3 sequence (DNA): TGTGCCAGTAGTTTAGGCAGGGGTGCTGGAAACACCATATATTTT.

The rearrangement uses TRBV19 and TRBJ2-2; 8 bases line up with TRBD1. Trimming cost V 7 bases and J 7 bases; bases outside gene matches: 8. Germline V CDR1 and CDR2: LNHDA, SQIVND (reference sequence). This CDR3 contains 14 residues. DNA for the CDR3: TGTGCCAGTAAACCGCAGGGGGCTGGCGGGGAGCTGTTTTTT. It is translated as CASKPQGAGGELFF.

The V and J genes are TRBV20-1 and TRBJ1-2; no clear D. The CDR3 sequence is 11 residues long. Germline V lookup: CDR1 DFQATT, CDR2 SNEGSKA (reference sequence). V was trimmed by 6 bases and J by 2 bases, leaving 7 bases between them. DNA of the CDR3: TGCAGTGCCCCGCTAAACTATGGCTACACCTTC. Translated: CSAPLNYGYTF.

V is TRBV6-5 and J is TRBJ1-2, with 7 bases matching TRBD1. V shed 6 bases, J shed 5 bases, and the junction held 12 bases outside the gene matches. Germline V gene sequence: CDR1 MNHEY, CDR2 SVGAGI. The length of the CDR3 is 15 residues. CDR3 protein: CASRPDKGGEYGYTF. CDR3 coding DNA: TGTGCCAGCAGGCCCGACAAAGGGGGCGAATATGGCTACACCTTC.

The chain uses TRBV4-3 and TRBJ2-1; the D gene is possibly TRBD2 (5 bases). CDR1 and CDR2 from the germline V gene are LGHNA and YSLEER. The V gene lost 1 base and the J gene lost 5 bases, with 12 bases spanning the gap. The CDR3 runs 15 residues. CDR3 loop: CASSQAGLTHNEQFF. Written as DNA, the CDR3 is TGCGCCAGCAGCCAAGCCGGACTCACCCACAATGAGCAGTTCTTC.

V usage is TRBV28 and J usage is TRBJ1-4; D may be TRBD1 (5 bases). Germline V gene sequence: CDR1 MDHEN, CDR2 SYDVKM. The germline V and J ends were trimmed by 8 bases and 10 bases, with 20 bases remaining between them. The CDR3 spans 14 residues. CDR3 amino acids: CASALAGTFRKLFF. Written as DNA, the CDR3 is TGTGCCAGCGCCCTCGCGGGGACTTTCCGAAAACTGTTTTTT. The full variable domain, rest sourced from reference TRBV28 and TRBJ1-4, is DVKVTQSSRYLVKRTGEKVFLECVQDMDHENMFWYRQDPGLGLRLIYFSYDVKMKEKGDIPEGYSVSREKKERFSLILESASTNQTSMYLCASALAGTFRKLFFGSGTQLSVL.

This chain links TRBV7-9 with TRBJ1-1; D is undetermined. CDR3 length equals 14 residues. CDR1 and CDR2 from the germline V gene are SEHNR and FQNEAQ (reference sequence). V was cut by 2 bases and J by 1 base, with 8 bases left in between. CDR3 in amino acids: CASSLFSGNTEAFF. The CDR3 DNA reads as TGTGCCAGCAGCTTATTTTCGGGGAACACTGAAGCTTTCTTT.

The chain combines TRBV11-2 with TRBJ2-5; 8 bases align to TRBD1. CDR1 is SGHAT, CDR2 FQNNGV, per germline. The J segment lost 4 bases and the V segment lost 3 bases, leaving 16 bases of the junction unmatched. The CDR3 is made up of 18 amino acids. CDR3 amino acids: CASSFATGGQGGLETQYF. The CDR3 DNA is TGTGCCAGCAGCTTTGCCACGGGCGGACAGGGTGGTTTAGAGACCCAGTACTTC.

This sequence joins TRBV7-9 and TRBJ2-5, with D possibly TRBD2 on 6 matching bases. V lost 1 base to trimming and J lost 5 bases, with 17 bases between them. The CDR3 is made up of 16 amino acids. Germline values: CDR1 SEHNR, CDR2 FQNEAQ (reference sequence). CDR3 sequence reads: CASSLDLSRGRETQYF. The CDR3 DNA reads as TGTGCCAGCAGCTTAGACCTTAGCCGGGGGAGGGAGACCCAGTACTTC.

The chain is built from TRBV24-1 and TRBJ1-2; 8 bases map to TRBD1. This CDR3 comprises 14 residues. Germline V gene data show CDR1 as KGHDR and CDR2 as SFDVKD. Germline trimming cut 4 bases from V and 4 bases from J; bases unmatched to any gene: 4. In DNA, the CDR3 is TGTGCCACCAGTGAAACCACAGGGGGCTATGGCTACACCTTC. It translates to CATSETTGGYGYTF.